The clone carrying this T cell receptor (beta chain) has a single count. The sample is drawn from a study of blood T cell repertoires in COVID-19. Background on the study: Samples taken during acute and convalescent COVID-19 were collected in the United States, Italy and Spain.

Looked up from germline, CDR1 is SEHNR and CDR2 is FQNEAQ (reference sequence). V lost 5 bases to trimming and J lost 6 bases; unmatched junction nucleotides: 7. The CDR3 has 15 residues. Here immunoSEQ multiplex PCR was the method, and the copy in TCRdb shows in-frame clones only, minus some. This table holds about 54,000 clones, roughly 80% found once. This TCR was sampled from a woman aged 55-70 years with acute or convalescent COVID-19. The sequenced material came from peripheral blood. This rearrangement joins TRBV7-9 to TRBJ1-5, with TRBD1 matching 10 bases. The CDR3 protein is CASSEDRGRVQPQHF. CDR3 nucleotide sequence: TGTGCCAGCAGCGAAGACAGGGGGCGCGTTCAGCCCCAGCATTTT. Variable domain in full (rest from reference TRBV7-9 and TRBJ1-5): DTGVSQNPRHKITKRGQNVTFRCDPISEHNRLYWYRQTLGQGPEFLTYFQNEAQLEKSRLLSDRFSAERPKGSFSTLEIQRTEQGDSAMYLCASSEDRGRVQPQHFGDGTRLSIL.